This entry lists 10 T cell receptor beta chains sequenced from one sample in a study of blood T cell repertoires in COVID-19. Produced via immunoSEQ multiplex PCR; TCRdb's table is partial and in-frame only. The table includes hundreds of thousands of clones, approximately 90% detected once. Sequenced: peripheral blood. These receptors all stem from a woman under 30 with acute or convalescent COVID-19.

The V call is TRBV9, the J call TRBJ1-4; TRBD1 agrees at 8 bases. J was trimmed by 2 bases and V by 4 bases; bases with no gene match: 4. This CDR3 comprises 15 residues. The germline CDR1 and CDR2 sequences are SGDLS and YYNGEE. The DNA for the CDR3 is TGTGCCAGCAGCACTTGGACAGGGACTAATGAAAAACTGTTTTTT. Protein product: CASSTWTGTNEKLFF.

The V gene is TRBV6-5, the J gene TRBJ1-3; possible D gene TRBD1, 5 bases. Per germline, CDR1 MNHEY and CDR2 SVGAGI. The CDR3 sequence is 16 residues long. Trimming left V 0 bases short and J 6 bases short, with 15 bases between. The CDR3 DNA reads TGTGCCAGCAGTTACTCGATGGGGACTCAAGAAAACACCATATATTTT. It specifies CASSYSMGTQENTIYF.

The CDR3 nucleotides are TGTGCCAGCAGTTACTCGAAAACTAGCGGGGGAAATGAGCAGTTCTTC. Amino acids: CASSYSKTSGGNEQFF. The J gene is TRBJ2-1, the V gene TRBV6-5; 11 bases align to TRBD2. CDR3 size: 16 residues. Germline CDR1 is MNHEY and CDR2 is SVGAGI. V lost 0 bases, J lost 7 bases, and 5 bases stayed unmatched.

V usage is TRBV5-1 and J usage is TRBJ2-3; 11 bases are a match to TRBD2. CDR3 size: 16 residues. In germline, CDR1 is SGHRS, CDR2 YFSETQ. V was clipped by 2 bases and J by 4 bases; unmatched bases: 6. CDR3 in DNA: TGCGCCAGCAGCTTACCGACTAGCGGGGTCGCAGATACGCAGTATTTT. Translating it yields CASSLPTSGVADTQYF. Using reference TRBV5-1 and TRBJ2-3 for the parts outside the CDR3, the full variable domain is KAGVTQTPRYLIKTRGQQVTLSCSPISGHRSVSWYQQTPGQGLQFLFEYFSETQRNKGNFPGRFSGRQFSNSRSEMNVSTLELGDSALYLCASSLPTSGVADTQYFGPGTRLTVL.

The chain combines TRBV9 with TRBJ1-2, with D hard to call. V lost 2 bases and J lost 10, with 15 bases in between. Looked up from germline, CDR1 is SGDLS and CDR2 is YYNGEE. The CDR3 is 13 residues long. As DNA, the CDR3 is TGTGCCAGCAGCGTGGGTGTGCCGGGTGTCTACACCTTC. This translates into CASSVGVPGVYTF.

This clone came up a few times. The rearrangement uses TRBV5-1 and TRBJ1-5; D gene uncertain. The V and J ends lost 1 base and 3 bases respectively, with 5 bases between them. From germline, CDR1 is SGHRS and CDR2 YFSETQ. The CDR3 totals 13 residues. The CDR3 spells CASSLSPNQPQHF. The CDR3 DNA follows: TGCGCCAGCAGCTTGAGCCCCAATCAGCCCCAGCATTTT. The full variable domain, completed using reference TRBV5-1 and TRBJ1-5, is KAGVTQTPRYLIKTRGQQVTLSCSPISGHRSVSWYQQTPGQGLQFLFEYFSETQRNKGNFPGRFSGRQFSNSRSEMNVSTLELGDSALYLCASSLSPNQPQHFGDGTRLSIL.

V usage is TRBV5-5 and J usage is TRBJ2-7, with 8 bases matching TRBD1. The length of the CDR3 is 12 residues. CDR1 is SGHKS and CDR2 is YYEKEE in the germline V gene (reference sequence). V trimming: 3 bases; J trimming: 5 bases; junction bases outside the gene matches: 1. The CDR3 loop is CASSWTGNEQYF. DNA of the CDR3: TGTGCCAGCAGCTGGACAGGGAACGAGCAGTACTTC.

This chain connects TRBV12-5 to TRBJ2-1; 11 bases align to TRBD2. J gave up 0 bases and V 5 bases, and 15 bases lay outside the gene matches. Germline CDR1 and CDR2: LGHNT and FRNRAP. CDR3 size: 20 residues. CDR3: CASGAVSGGASVSSYNEQFF. CDR3 nucleotides: TGTGCTAGTGGTGCCGTTAGCGGGGGGGCCTCGGTAAGCTCCTACAATGAGCAGTTCTTC.

The V call is TRBV30, the J call TRBJ2-1; 11 bases are a match to TRBD2. This CDR3 is built from 16 residues. Losses at the gene ends were 2 bases for V and 4 bases for J; bases not matched to a gene: 7. Germline CDR1 and CDR2: GTSNPN and SVGIG (reference sequence). CDR3 loop: CAWSYEASGGYNEQFF. Written as DNA, the CDR3 is TGTGCCTGGAGTTATGAGGCTAGCGGGGGGTACAATGAGCAGTTCTTC. The whole variable domain, filled in from reference TRBV30 and TRBJ2-1, reads SQTIHQWPATLVQPVGSPLSLECTVEGTSNPNLYWYRQAAGRGLQLLFYSVGIGQISSEVPQNLSASRPQDRQFILSSKKLLLSDSGFYLCAWSYEASGGYNEQFFGPGTRLTVL.

The V call is TRBV10-3, the J call TRBJ2-1; a possible D gene is TRBD1 (6 bases). Germline loops: CDR1 ENHRY, CDR2 SYGVKD. The germline V and J ends were trimmed by 7 bases and 9 bases, with 16 bases remaining between them. CDR3 size: 13 residues. This CDR3 reads CAIKGWTEGEQFF. The CDR3 DNA is TGTGCCATCAAGGGGTGGACAGAGGGTGAGCAGTTCTTC.